These 3 T cell receptor beta chains originate from one sample sequenced in a study of blood T cell repertoires in COVID-19. Some clones are missing from TCRdb's copy, which holds only in-frame ones; the method was immunoSEQ multiplex PCR. This repertoire shows about 180,000 clones, approximately 80% found once; its top ten account for less than 2%. Sequenced material: peripheral blood. All receptors derive from a human donor in a cohort sampled during active COVID-19.

This clone was observed at least ten times. The V and J genes are TRBV6-6 and TRBJ2-7, with TRBD2 matching 9 bases. Per germline, CDR1 MNHNY and CDR2 SVGAGI (reference sequence). Trimming took 8 bases from V and 2 from J; bases not matched to a gene: 7. This CDR3 is 14 amino acids long. The CDR3 region has the DNA TGTGCCAGCCGACCCCCTAGCGGGGCCTACGAGCAGTACTTC. As protein: CASRPPSGAYEQYF.

The CDR3 region has the DNA TGTGCCAGCAGCAGGGCGCGGGACAGCTATGAAAAACTGTTTTTT. Protein product: CASSRARDSYEKLFF. The rearrangement joins TRBV6-5 to TRBJ1-4; 7 bases match TRBD1. Unmatched junction bases numbered 10, after V lost 6 bases and J lost 6 bases. The CDR3 covers 15 residues. Germline CDR1 is MNHEY and CDR2 is SVGAGI.

V and J are TRBV11-2 and TRBJ2-3; a possible D gene is TRBD2 (6 bases). This CDR3 has 17 residues. V lost 6 bases, J lost 0 bases, and 19 bases lay in between. Per the germline V gene, CDR1 is SGHAT and CDR2 is FQNNGV. CDR3 sequence reads: CASRKERLAPSTDTQYF. The CDR3 DNA reads TGTGCCAGCAGAAAAGAGAGGCTAGCGCCTAGCACAGATACGCAGTATTTT.